Each of the 2 T cell receptor beta chains below was sequenced from the same sample in a study of cytomegalovirus exposure and HLA in healthy donors. Vbeta (60) and Jbeta (13) primers were used in the PCR. Method: immunoSEQ multiplex PCR; TCRdb's copy keeps in-frame clones and lacks some. The table records about 160,000 clones, 80% to 85% of them present only once. Sequencing was done on a sample of PBMCs. Receptors were obtained from a man aged 18 to 29 in good health and CMV-seronegative.

The chain joins TRBV7-6 to TRBJ1-1, with 9 bases fitting TRBD1. The CDR3 contains 13 residues. Germline lookup yields CDR1 SGHVS and CDR2 FNYEAQ. V was pared by 4 bases and J by 11 bases, with 8 bases of the junction left unmatched. Here the CDR3 reads CASSSRQGELAFF. The CDR3, as DNA: TGTGCCAGCAGCTCGCGACAGGGGGAATTGGCTTTCTTT.

As regards this clone: The germline gene is not matched at one end of the junction; a read error may be the cause. The chain carries TRBV10-1 and TRBJ1-2; D remains unclear. Germline loops: CDR1 WNHNN, CDR2 SYGVQD (reference sequence). The CDR3 spans 9 residues. CDR3 sequence: CASPLDPPF. The CDR3 DNA sequence: TGCGCTAGCCCCCTAGACCCACCCTTC.